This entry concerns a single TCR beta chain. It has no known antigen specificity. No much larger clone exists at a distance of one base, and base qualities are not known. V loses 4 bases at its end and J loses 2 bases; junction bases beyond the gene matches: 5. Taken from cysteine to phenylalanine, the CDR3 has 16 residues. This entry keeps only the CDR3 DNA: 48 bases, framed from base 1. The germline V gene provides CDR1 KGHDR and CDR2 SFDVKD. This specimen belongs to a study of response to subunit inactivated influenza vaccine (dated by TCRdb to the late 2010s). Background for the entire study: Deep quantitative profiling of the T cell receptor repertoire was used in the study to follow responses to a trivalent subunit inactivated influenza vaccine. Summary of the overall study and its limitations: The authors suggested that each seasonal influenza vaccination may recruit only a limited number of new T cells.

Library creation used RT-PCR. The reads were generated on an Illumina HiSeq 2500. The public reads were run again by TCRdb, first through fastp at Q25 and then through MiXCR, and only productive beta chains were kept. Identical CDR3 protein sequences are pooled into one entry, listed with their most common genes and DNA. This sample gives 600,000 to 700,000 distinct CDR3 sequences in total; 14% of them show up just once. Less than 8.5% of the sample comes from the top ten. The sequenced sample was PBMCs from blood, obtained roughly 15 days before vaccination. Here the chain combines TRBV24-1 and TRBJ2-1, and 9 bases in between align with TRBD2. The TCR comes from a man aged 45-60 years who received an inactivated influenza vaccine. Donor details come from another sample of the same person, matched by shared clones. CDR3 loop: CATSDRLAATYNEQFF. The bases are TGTGCCACCAGTGACCGACTAGCGGCTACCTACAATGAGCAGTTCTTC.